The clone carrying this T cell receptor (beta chain) was recorded at least ten times. Antigen specificity is unknown. This entry is derived from a study of CD8 T cells in ankylosing spondylitis. The study's findings and limits: Ankylosing spondylitis blood seemed to carry a telltale TCR beta motif made of under 10 highly homologous variants.

A quantitative 5'-RACE method, one with molecular barcodes, was used to make TCR beta libraries. TCRdb reanalysed the 5' RACE reads using MiXCR and keeps one entry per CDR3 protein. The sample shows roughly 250,000 distinct CDR3 sequences, roughly 10% of them seen only once. The CDR3 totals 12 residues. Germline CDR1 MNHNS, CDR2 SASEGT. The V end lost 4 bases, the J end lost 4 bases, and 7 bases lay between the germline ends. What was sequenced was blood, either unsorted or a sorted T cell fraction (not recorded which). J is TRBJ2-5 and V is TRBV6-1; D gene unclear. The sequence came from a male donor with ankylosing spondylitis or in good health (not recorded which). In DNA form, the CDR3 reads TGTGCCAGCAGTGTGACCGGAGAGACCCAGTACTTC. It encodes CASSVTGETQYF.